This T cell receptor beta chain was retrieved from a study of blood T cell repertoires in COVID-19. As handled by the study authors: Reference gene primers were amplified, and this amplification served to estimate nucleated cell counts. The protocol was immunoSEQ multiplex PCR, while the TCRdb copy is restricted to in-frame clones and leaves out a portion. Clone size and V and J calls were adopted from that table, with D and trimming inferred from the DNA. The table lists 300,000 to 400,000 clones, 89% of them singletons, with roughly 5.2% in the top ten. This CDR3 is built from 15 residues. Trimming removed 4 bases from V and 4 bases from J; junction bases left unmatched: 10. Germline V gene lookup returns CDR1 SGHNT and CDR2 YYREEE (reference sequence).

This sequence was found in a man between 60 and 75 years old who had recovered from COVID-19. This chain connects TRBV5-4 to TRBJ1-2; 7 bases match TRBD1. The sequenced material came from PBMCs or T cells enriched from blood (not recorded which). CDR3 region: CASSPAGGPGYGYTF. CDR3 sequence (DNA): TGTGCCAGCAGCCCTGCAGGGGGTCCTGGCTATGGCTACACCTTC.